Detailed here is one TCR beta chain. Its antigen remains unidentified. CDR3 length equals 15 residues. V was clipped by 0 bases and J by 1 base, with 10 bases between them. The germline V gene encodes CDR1 SGDLS and CDR2 YYNGEE. These data come from a study of post-analysis software for immune sequencing data. Study details: In terms of disease course, relapsing-remitting, secondary progressive and progressive-relapsing multiple sclerosis were included. Points from the study as a whole: Patients showed TRBV5-6, TRBV5-1 and TRBV20-1 among a handful of TRBV segments more frequent than in controls. Samples prepared in the same batch strongly co-clustered by F measure. Controls significantly exceeded multiple sclerosis patients in normalized Chao1 diversity.

Unique molecular identifiers were present in the TCR beta cDNA libraries. Out of roughly 1 to 10 million T cells, about 500,000 cDNA molecules were generated. MiXCR was run by TCRdb on the PCR reads, yielding one entry per CDR3 protein. The sample has about 170,000 distinct CDR3 sequences, 30% seen once. Sequenced input: blood. The sequence came from a girl between 5 and 17 years old with multiple sclerosis. The chain is built from TRBV9 and TRBJ2-5, with D maybe TRBD1 (5 bases). CDR3 sequence reads: CASSVGTTVQETQYF. The CDR3 coding sequence is TGTGCCAGCAGCGTAGGGACAACCGTCCAAGAGACCCAGTACTTC.